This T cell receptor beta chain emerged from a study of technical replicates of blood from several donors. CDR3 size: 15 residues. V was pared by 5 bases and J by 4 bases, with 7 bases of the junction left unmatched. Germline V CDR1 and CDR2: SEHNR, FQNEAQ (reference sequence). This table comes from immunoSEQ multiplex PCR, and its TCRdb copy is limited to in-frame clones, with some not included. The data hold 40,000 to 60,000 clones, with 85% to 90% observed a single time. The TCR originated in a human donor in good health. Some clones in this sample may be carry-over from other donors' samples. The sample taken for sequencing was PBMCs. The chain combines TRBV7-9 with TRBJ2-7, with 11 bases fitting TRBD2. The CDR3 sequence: CASSPGLAGQYEQYF. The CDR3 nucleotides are TGTGCCAGCAGCCCAGGACTAGCGGGCCAGTACGAGCAGTACTTC.